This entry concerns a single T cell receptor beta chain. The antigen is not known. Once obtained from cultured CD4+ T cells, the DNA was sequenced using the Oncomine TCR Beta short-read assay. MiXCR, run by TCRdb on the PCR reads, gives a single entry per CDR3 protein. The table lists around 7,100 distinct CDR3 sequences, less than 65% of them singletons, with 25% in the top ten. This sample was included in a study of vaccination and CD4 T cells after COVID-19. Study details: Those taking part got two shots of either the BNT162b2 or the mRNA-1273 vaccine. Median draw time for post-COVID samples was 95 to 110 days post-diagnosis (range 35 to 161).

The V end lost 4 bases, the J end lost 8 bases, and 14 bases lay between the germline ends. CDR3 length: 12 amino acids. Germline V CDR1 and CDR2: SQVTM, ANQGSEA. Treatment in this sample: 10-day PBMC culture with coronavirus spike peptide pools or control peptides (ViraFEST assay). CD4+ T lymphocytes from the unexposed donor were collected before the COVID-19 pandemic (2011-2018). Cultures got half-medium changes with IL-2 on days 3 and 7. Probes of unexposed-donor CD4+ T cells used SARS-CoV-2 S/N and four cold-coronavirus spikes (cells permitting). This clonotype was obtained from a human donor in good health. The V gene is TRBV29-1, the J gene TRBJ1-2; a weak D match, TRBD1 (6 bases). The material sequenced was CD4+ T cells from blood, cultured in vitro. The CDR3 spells CSVVRGAEGYTF. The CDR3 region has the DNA TGCAGCGTTGTACGGGGGGCGGAGGGCTACACCTTC.